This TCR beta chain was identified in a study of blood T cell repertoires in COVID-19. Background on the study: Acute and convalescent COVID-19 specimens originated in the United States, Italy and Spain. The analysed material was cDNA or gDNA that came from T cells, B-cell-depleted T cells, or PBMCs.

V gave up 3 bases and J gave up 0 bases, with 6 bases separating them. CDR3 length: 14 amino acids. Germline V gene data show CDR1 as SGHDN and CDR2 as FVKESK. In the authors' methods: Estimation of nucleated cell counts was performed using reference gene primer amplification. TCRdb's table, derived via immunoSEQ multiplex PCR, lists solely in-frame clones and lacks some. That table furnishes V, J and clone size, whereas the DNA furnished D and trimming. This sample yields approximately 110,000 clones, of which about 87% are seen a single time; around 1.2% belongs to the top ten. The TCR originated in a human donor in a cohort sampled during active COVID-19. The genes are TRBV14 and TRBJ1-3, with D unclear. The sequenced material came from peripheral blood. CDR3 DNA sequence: TGTGCCAGCAGCCAGTCGCGCTCTGGAAACACCATATATTTT. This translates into CASSQSRSGNTIYF.